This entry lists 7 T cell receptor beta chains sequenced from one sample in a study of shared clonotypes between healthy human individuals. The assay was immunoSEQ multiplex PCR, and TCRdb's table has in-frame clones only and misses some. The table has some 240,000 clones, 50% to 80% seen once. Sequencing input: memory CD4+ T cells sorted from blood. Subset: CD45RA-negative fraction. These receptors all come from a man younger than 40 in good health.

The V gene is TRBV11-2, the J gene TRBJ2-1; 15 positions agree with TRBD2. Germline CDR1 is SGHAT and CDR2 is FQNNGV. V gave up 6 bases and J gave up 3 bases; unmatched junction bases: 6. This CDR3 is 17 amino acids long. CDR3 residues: CASSAGLAGGFYNEQFF. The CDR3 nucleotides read TGTGCCAGCAGTGCGGGACTAGCGGGAGGCTTCTACAATGAGCAGTTCTTC. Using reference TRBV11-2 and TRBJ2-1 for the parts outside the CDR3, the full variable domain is EAGVAQSPRYKIIEKRQSVAFWCNPISGHATLYWYQQILGQGPKLLIQFQNNGVVDDSQLPKDRFSAERLKGVDSTLKIQPAKLEDSAVYLCASSAGLAGGFYNEQFFGPGTRLTVL.

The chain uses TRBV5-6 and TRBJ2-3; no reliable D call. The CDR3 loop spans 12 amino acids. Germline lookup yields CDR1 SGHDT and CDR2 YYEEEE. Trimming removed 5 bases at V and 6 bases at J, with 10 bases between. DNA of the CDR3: TGTGCCAGCAGGATCGGGCGTGATACGCAGTATTTT. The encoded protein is CASRIGRDTQYF.

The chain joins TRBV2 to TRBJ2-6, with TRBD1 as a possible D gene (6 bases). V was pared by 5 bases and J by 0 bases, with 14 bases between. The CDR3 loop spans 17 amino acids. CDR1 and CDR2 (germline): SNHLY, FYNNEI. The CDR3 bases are TGTGCCAGCAGTCCCGCACAGGGAGTCTCTGGGGCCAACGTCCTGACTTTC. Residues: CASSPAQGVSGANVLTF.

CDR3 nucleotide sequence: TGTGCCACCAGCAGAGATCGCTTCCCTAACAATGAGCAGTTCTTC. Translation gives CATSRDRFPNNEQFF. The chain has TRBV15 and TRBJ2-1; D not resolved. The CDR3 is 15 residues long. Germline lookup yields CDR1 LNHNV and CDR2 YYDKDF (reference sequence). The V end lost 0 bases, the J end lost 5 bases, and 11 bases lay between the germline ends.

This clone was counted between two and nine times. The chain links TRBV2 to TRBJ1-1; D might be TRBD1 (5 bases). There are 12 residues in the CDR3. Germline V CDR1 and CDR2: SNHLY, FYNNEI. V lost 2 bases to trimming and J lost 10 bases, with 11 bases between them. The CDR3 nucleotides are TGTGCCAGCAGTGAATGGGGGGTCGGAGCTTTCTTT. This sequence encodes CASSEWGVGAFF.

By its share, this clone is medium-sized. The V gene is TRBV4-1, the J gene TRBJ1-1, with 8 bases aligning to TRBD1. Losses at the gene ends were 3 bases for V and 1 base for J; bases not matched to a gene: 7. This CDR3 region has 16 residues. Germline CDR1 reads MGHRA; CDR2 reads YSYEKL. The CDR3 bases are TGCGCCAGCAGCCAGCCGGCCAGGGGGCCGAACACTGAAGCTTTCTTT. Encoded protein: CASSQPARGPNTEAFF.

The CDR3 DNA reads as TGTGCCAGCAGTGAGCTGACTAGCGGGGTATACAATGAGCAGTTCTTC. Its protein product is CASSELTSGVYNEQFF. This chain uses TRBV6-1 with TRBJ2-1; 11 nucleotides match TRBD2. The CDR3 spans 16 residues. V lost 3 bases, J lost 4 bases, and 5 bases stayed unmatched. Germline V gene data show CDR1 as MNHNS and CDR2 as SASEGT.